This T cell receptor (beta chain) was profiled in a study of T cells after somatic rescue of genetic block. Clones were sequenced by immunoSEQ multiplex PCR, and TCRdb holds only the in-frame ones, with some missing. The sample includes about 72,000 clones, approximately 91% of them seen just once. Trimming took 4 bases from V and 1 from J, leaving 7 bases between them. CDR3 length: 14 amino acids. In germline, CDR1 is SNHLY, CDR2 FYNNEI. The rearrangement joins TRBV2 to TRBJ2-2; D may be TRBD2 (5 bases). Sequenced sample: peripheral blood mononuclear cells (PBMCs). This clonotype originated in a man under 40. CDR3 bases: TGTGCCAGCAGTGGAGGGAGGAACACCGGGGAGCTGTTTTTT. Residues: CASSGGRNTGELFF.